The rows below give T cell receptor beta chains drawn from one sample of a study of T cells in Graves' hyperthyroidism and ophthalmopathy. TCRdb recomputed calls from the multiplex PCR reads with MiXCR, one row per CDR3 protein. This repertoire shows 360,000 or so distinct CDR3 sequences, about 16% found once; its top ten account for about 21%. Sequencing was done on a sample of blood. These receptors all stem from an older woman with Graves' ophthalmopathy. Both conserved end residues are part of each CDR3. The D gene is left open where the match is weak. Size tells how often a clone was seen (once, few, many) or the class of an expanded clone, and some rows leave it out.

j_gene	abundance	d_gene	v_gene	CDR3nt	CDR3aa
TRBJ2-5	many	TRBD1	TRBV3-1	TGTGCCAGCAGCCTCCGGACAGGGACCCACCAAGAGACCCAGTACTTC	CASSLRTGTHQETQYF
TRBJ2-1	many	-	TRBV20-1	TGCAGTGCCCGCCGGGACATCAATGAGCAGTTCTTC	CSARRDINEQFF
TRBJ2-3	many	TRBD2	TRBV24-1	TGTGCCACCAGTGACTACGGGACTAGCGGGAAGTCAGATACGCAGTATTTT	CATSDYGTSGKSDTQYF
TRBJ2-5	-	-	TRBV29-1	TGCAGCGTTGAAGGTGGGGAGAGAGAGACCCAGTACTTC	CSVEGGERETQYF
TRBJ2-5	many	-	TRBV28	TGTGCCAGCAATCGGCCGGGGGCCGCCCAAGAGACCCAGTACTTC	CASNRPGAAQETQYF
TRBJ2-7	-	-	TRBV6-2/TRBV6-3	TGTGCCAGCAGTTCACAGACCGGGCAGTACTTC	CASSSQTGQYF
TRBJ2-1	many	TRBD2	TRBV2	TGTGCCAGCAGTGAGGAGGGGTGGAGACTAGCGGGATGGAATGAGCAGTTCTTC	CASSEEGWRLAGWNEQFF
TRBJ2-7	few	TRBD2	TRBV5-1	TGCGCCAGCAGCCCCCTGTTGGTAGCGGGAGGGCCTGCCGAGCAGTACTTC	CASSPLLVAGGPAEQYF
TRBJ1-3	-	-	TRBV6-1	TGTGCCAGCAGTGAAACCCCAGTGGGGCTCTCTGGAAACACCATATATTTT	CASSETPVGLSGNTIYF
TRBJ1-1	many	-	TRBV3-1	TGTGCCAGCAGCCGCCGATCAAGGATGAACACTGAAGCTTTCTTT	CASSRRSRMNTEAFF
TRBJ2-6	-	TRBD1	TRBV3-1	TGTGCCAGCAGCCAAGAGTTAGGGGGCCCCTCTGGGGCCAACGTCCTGACTTTC	CASSQELGGPSGANVLTF
TRBJ2-1	many	TRBD2	TRBV7-3	TGTGCCAGCAGCCCCGGAGGGAGGGGACATGAGCAGTTCTTC	CASSPGGRGHEQFF
TRBJ1-5	many	-	TRBV20-1	TGCAGTGCTACGAGAGGGCAAAACCAGCCCCAGCATTTT	CSATRGQNQPQHF
TRBJ2-7	-	-	TRBV6-5	TGTGCCAGCAGTTACTCGACAGGGGCGGGGGGCGCAACCTACGAGCAGTACTTC	CASSYSTGAGGATYEQYF
TRBJ2-2	many	-	TRBV5-1	TGCGCCAGCAGCGGCCCGGGCACCGGGGAGCTGTTTTTT	CASSGPGTGELFF
TRBJ2-7	few	-	TRBV25-1	TGTGCCAGCAGCGAACACTCGAGGGAGCAGTACTTC	CASSEHSREQYF
TRBJ1-3	-	-	TRBV5-1	TGTGCCAGCAGCTTAGATCTCCTCAGGAGCTCTGGAAACACCATATATTTT	CASSLDLLRSSGNTIYF
TRBJ2-1	-	TRBD2	TRBV5-8	TGTGCCAGCAGCTTGGAGGGCGGGAGCACCCCTTACAATGAGCAGTTCTTC	CASSLEGGSTPYNEQFF
TRBJ1-1	many	-	TRBV7-9	TGTGCCAGCAGCTTAGTCGTAGGCTCGAACACTGAAGCTTTCTTT	CASSLVVGSNTEAFF
TRBJ2-7	many	-	TRBV20-1	TGCAGTGCTGGCGCCCGGGTTCGCGGGGACGAGCAGTACTTC	CSAGARVRGDEQYF
TRBJ2-3	many	-	TRBV29-1	TGCAGCGTACCGGGGTCCACAGATACGCAGTATTTT	CSVPGSTDTQYF
TRBJ1-3	few	TRBD1	TRBV28	TGTGCCAGCAGGTTGAGGGGACAGGGGAGCGGGAACACCATATATTTT	CASRLRGQGSGNTIYF
TRBJ2-1	-	-	TRBV12-3/TRBV12-4	TGTGCCAGCAGCGGACGTGGCCCCGCGGGGTACAATGAGCAGTTCTTC	CASSGRGPAGYNEQFF
TRBJ2-7	-	-	TRBV11-1	TGTGCCAGCAGCTTCCCTGGGGGGAGCGGAGAGCAGTACTTC	CASSFPGGSGEQYF
TRBJ2-3	many	-	TRBV5-1	TGCGCCAGCAGGAGGGTAGCGGAGAGCACAGATACGCAGTATTTT	CASRRVAESTDTQYF
TRBJ2-2	-	-	TRBV19	TGTGCCAGTAGTATTGCAGGGCAGAACACCGGGGAGCTGTTTTTT	CASSIAGQNTGELFF
TRBJ2-7	-	TRBD2	TRBV5-6	TGTGCCAGCAGCCCCAGACTAGCGGGAGGGACCTACGAGCAGTACTTC	CASSPRLAGGTYEQYF
TRBJ2-1	many	-	TRBV20-1	TGCAGTGCTAGTAGGACGGGCGGTGAGCAGTTCTTC	CSASRTGGEQFF
TRBJ1-3	many	-	TRBV28	TGTGCCAGCAGTTCTCCTTCTATCTCCCGGGACGGAAGCTCTGGAAACACCATATATTTT	CASSSPSISRDGSSGNTIYF
TRBJ2-3	-	-	TRBV20-1	TGCAGTGCTAATGGGATAGCGGAGCTGGGAGATACGCAGTATTTT	CSANGIAELGDTQYF
TRBJ2-1	-	TRBD2	TRBV10-3	TGTGCCACCGGGGGAGCTAGCGGGAGTGTTGAGCAGTTCTTC	CATGGASGSVEQFF
TRBJ2-2	few	TRBD2	TRBV20-1	TGCAGTGCCACACGGCGGGAGGGCCCTACCGGGGAGCTGTTTTTT	CSATRREGPTGELFF
TRBJ2-7	many	TRBD2	TRBV6-1	TGTGCCAGCAGTTCACGACTAGCGGGAGGGGCGGGGGAGCAGTACTTC	CASSSRLAGGAGEQYF
TRBJ1-1	-	-	TRBV28	TGTGCCAGCAGTTTCGGGGTATCAACTAGGACTGAAGCTTTCTTT	CASSFGVSTRTEAFF
TRBJ2-2	-	TRBD2	TRBV12-3/TRBV12-4	TGTGCCAGCTATGGGACTAGCGGTACCGGGGAGCTGTTTTTT	CASYGTSGTGELFF
TRBJ1-4	many	-	TRBV29-1	TGCAGCGTTGGGGGCCGTAATGAAAAACTGTTTTTT	CSVGGRNEKLFF
TRBJ2-7	many	-	TRBV10-3	TGTGCCATCAGTGTTGGGGGCTACGAGCAGTACTTC	CAISVGGYEQYF
TRBJ2-7	many	TRBD2	TRBV20-1	TGCAGTGCTAGAGTTCCTAGCGGGAGCCCCGCCGAGCAGTACTTC	CSARVPSGSPAEQYF
TRBJ2-2	-	-	TRBV7-2	TGTGCCAGCAGCTTAGCGGGACGGAGCATGGCCACCGGGGAGCTGTTTTTT	CASSLAGRSMATGELFF
TRBJ1-3	many	-	TRBV5-1	TGCGCCAGCAGCTCGGACACTTACTCTGGAAACACCATATATTTT	CASSSDTYSGNTIYF
TRBJ1-2	many	-	TRBV27	TGTGCCAGCAGAGGGGGGCGAAACCTAAACTATGGCTACACCTTC	CASRGGRNLNYGYTF
TRBJ2-1	many	-	TRBV18	TGTGCCAGCTTAGCAGCTTCTAGCTCCTACAATGAGCAGTTCTTC	CASLAASSSYNEQFF
TRBJ2-7	many	TRBD2	TRBV6-1	TGTGCCAGCAGTGACAGGGGAGCGGGAGGAACCTACGAGCAGTACTTC	CASSDRGAGGTYEQYF
TRBJ2-7	once	-	TRBV6-1	TGTGCCAGCAGTGAAAGTCGAATTTGGGAGCAGTACTTC	CASSESRIWEQYF
TRBJ2-7	many	-	TRBV28	TGTGCCAGCAGTTTAGGGGTAGGCGAGCAGTACTTC	CASSLGVGEQYF
TRBJ1-4	-	-	TRBV6-2/TRBV6-3	TGTGCCAGCAGCCCCGACCCTCTGGCGGAAAAACTGTTTTTT	CASSPDPLAEKLFF
TRBJ1-5	many	-	TRBV6-1	TGTGCCAGCAGACCACTTGGGACGCTTCGCAATCAGCCCCAGCATTTT	CASRPLGTLRNQPQHF
TRBJ2-7	few	-	TRBV4-1	TGCGCCAGCACCCCGTCGCGGGTCTACGAGCAGTACTTC	CASTPSRVYEQYF
TRBJ2-7	many	TRBD2	TRBV11-2	TGTGCCAGCAGCTTAGTGGCGGGAGAGTTAAGCGAGCAGTACTTC	CASSLVAGELSEQYF
TRBJ2-6	-	-	TRBV5-6	TGTGCCAGCAGCTGGGAACTACAGGGTGGTGGGGCCAACGTCCTGACTTTC	CASSWELQGGGANVLTF
TRBJ1-5	-	-	TRBV5-1	TGCGCCAGCAGCTTGGGATCAAGCAATCAGCCCCAGCATTTT	CASSLGSSNQPQHF
TRBJ1-5	many	-	TRBV28	TGTGCCAGCAGTTCCCGGTACAGGGTGATAGACCAGCCCCAGCATTTT	CASSSRYRVIDQPQHF
TRBJ1-5	many	-	TRBV28	TGTGCCAGCACCACCGGAGCGGGGCAGCCCCAGCATTTT	CASTTGAGQPQHF
TRBJ2-7	-	TRBD2	TRBV25-1	TGTGCCAGCAGTGAGGGGACTAGCGGGGGGGGATACGAGCAGTACTTC	CASSEGTSGGGYEQYF
TRBJ2-5	many	-	TRBV7-3	TGTGCCAGCAGCTTAGGGGTCCCGGGAGAGACCCAGTACTTC	CASSLGVPGETQYF